What follows describes a single T cell receptor beta chain. TCRdb's copy holds only in-frame clones and misses some; the assay was immunoSEQ multiplex PCR. The data hold more than 65,000 clones, with 90% to 95% observed a single time. This entry is derived from a study of technical replicates of blood from a handful of donors. The CDR3 extends over 15 amino acids. Germline values: CDR1 MNHEY, CDR2 SVGAGI. J gave up 5 bases and V 4 bases, and 7 bases lay outside the gene matches. Sequencing used T cells isolated from PBMCs. The chain combines TRBV6-5 with TRBJ2-2; TRBD1 agrees at 7 bases. This clonotype was obtained from a human donor in good health. The CDR3 loop reads CASSWIGGETGELFF. The CDR3 nucleotides are TGTGCCAGCAGTTGGATAGGGGGCGAAACCGGGGAGCTGTTTTTT.